This T cell receptor (beta chain) was identified during a study of beta chain features in type 1 diabetes. Broader study findings: Type 1 diabetes patients showed a moderate but significant shortening of TCRB CDR3s in all four CD4+ subsets.

A word on this clone: The target antigen is unknown.

What was sequenced were expressed TCRB transcripts, since all of the isolated RNA had been reverse transcribed. The assay was immunoSEQ multiplex PCR, and TCRdb's table has in-frame clones only and misses some. The sample consists of more than 550,000 clones, over 11% of them appearing once. The CDR3 sequence is 13 residues long. Per the germline V gene, CDR1 is MNHNS and CDR2 is SASEGT. Losses at the gene ends were 6 bases for V and 5 bases for J; bases not matched to a gene: 3. Sequencing input: naive CD4+ T cells from blood. The chain is built from TRBV6-1 and TRBJ2-5, with 10 bases that match TRBD2. The source of this sequence is a man aged 18 to 30 with type 1 diabetes. Here the CDR3 DNA reads TGTGCCAGCAGAACTAGCGGGGAGGAGACCCAGTACTTC. Translating it yields CASRTSGEETQYF.